The present T cell receptor beta chain was sequenced within a study of T cell clones after liver transplantation. Study-wide context: HCV positivity affected three of eight recipients; the rest lacked autoimmune or viral indications. Until 12-24 months post-transplant, subjects got standard immunosuppression and no induction.

Trimming left V 4 bases short and J 6 bases short, with 16 bases between. CDR1 and CDR2 (germline): KGHSH, LQKENI. CDR3 length: 14 amino acids. Sequencing was performed with immunoSEQ multiplex PCR; in TCRdb, only in-frame clones are kept and a portion is missing. This sample has about 75,000 clones, with around four fifths found just once. The TCR sequence derives from a human patient who received a liver transplant. Some T cells may have come from the graft donor. This sample comprised CD4+ T cells from blood, obtained around 50 months after liver transplant. The chain carries TRBV18 and TRBJ2-7; D tentatively reads TRBD1 or TRBD2 (5 bases each). As DNA, the CDR3 is TGTGCCAGCTCACATGGGGCCCCCCGGGGCGAGCAGTACTTC. As protein: CASSHGAPRGEQYF. Looking up the rest from reference TRBV18 and TRBJ2-7 gives the full variable domain: NAGVMQNPRHLVRRRGQEARLRCSPMKGHSHVYWYRQLPEEGLKFMVYLQKENIIDESGMPKERFSAEFPKEGPSILRIQQVVRGDSAAYFCASSHGAPRGEQYFGPGTRLTVT.